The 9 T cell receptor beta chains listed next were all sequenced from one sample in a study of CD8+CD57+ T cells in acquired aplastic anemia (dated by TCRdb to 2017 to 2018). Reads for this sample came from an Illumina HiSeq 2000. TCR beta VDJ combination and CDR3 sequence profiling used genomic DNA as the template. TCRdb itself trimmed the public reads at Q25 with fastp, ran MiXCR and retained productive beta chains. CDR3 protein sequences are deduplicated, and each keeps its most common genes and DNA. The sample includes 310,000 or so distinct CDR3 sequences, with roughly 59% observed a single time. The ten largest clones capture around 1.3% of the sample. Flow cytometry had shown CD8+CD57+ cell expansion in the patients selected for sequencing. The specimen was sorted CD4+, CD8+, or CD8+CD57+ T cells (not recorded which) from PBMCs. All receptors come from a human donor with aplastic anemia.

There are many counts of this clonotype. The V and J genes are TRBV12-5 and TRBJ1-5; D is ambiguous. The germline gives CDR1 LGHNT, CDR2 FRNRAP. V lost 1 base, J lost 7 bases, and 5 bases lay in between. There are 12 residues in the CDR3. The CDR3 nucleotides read TGTGCTAGTGGTTTGGCTATGCAGCCCCAGCATTTT. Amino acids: CASGLAMQPQHF.

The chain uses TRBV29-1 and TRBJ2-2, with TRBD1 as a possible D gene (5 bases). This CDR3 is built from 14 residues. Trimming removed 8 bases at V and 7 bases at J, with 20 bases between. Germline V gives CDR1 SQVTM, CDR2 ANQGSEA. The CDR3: CSTPGDRPNGELFF. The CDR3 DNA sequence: TGCAGCACCCCCGGTGACAGACCTAACGGGGAGCTGTTTTTT.

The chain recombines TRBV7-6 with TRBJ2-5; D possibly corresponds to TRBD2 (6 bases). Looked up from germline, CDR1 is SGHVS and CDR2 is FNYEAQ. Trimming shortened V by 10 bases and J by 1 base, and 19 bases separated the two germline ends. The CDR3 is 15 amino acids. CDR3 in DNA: TGTGCCAACAGTCTACTAATCGGGGGCCAAGAGACCCAGTACTTC. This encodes CANSLLIGGQETQYF.

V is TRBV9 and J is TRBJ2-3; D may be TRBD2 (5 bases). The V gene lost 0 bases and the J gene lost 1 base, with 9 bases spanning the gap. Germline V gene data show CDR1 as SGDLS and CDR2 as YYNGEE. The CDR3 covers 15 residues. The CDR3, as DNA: TGTGCCAGCAGCGTAGGAGGGAGAGGCACAGATACGCAGTATTTT. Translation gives CASSVGGRGTDTQYF.

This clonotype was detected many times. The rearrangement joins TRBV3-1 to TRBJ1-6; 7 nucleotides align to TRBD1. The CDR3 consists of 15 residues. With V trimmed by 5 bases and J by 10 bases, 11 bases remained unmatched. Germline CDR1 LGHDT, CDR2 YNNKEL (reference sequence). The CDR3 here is CASSDRQGDGSPLHF. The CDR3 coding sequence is TGTGCCAGCAGCGACCGACAGGGTGACGGATCACCCCTCCACTTT.

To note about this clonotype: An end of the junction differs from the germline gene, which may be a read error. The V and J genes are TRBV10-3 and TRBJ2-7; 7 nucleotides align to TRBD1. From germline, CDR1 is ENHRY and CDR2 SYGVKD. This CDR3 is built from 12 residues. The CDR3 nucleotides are TGTGCCAGCAGTCCTCAACAGGGGAAGCAGTACTTC. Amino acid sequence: CASSPQQGKQYF.

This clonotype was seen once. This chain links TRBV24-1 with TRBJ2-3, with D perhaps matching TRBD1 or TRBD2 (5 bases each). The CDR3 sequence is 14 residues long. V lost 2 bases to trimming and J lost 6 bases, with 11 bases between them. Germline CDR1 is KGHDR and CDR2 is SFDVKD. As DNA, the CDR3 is TGTGCCACCAGTGATTGGGGCGGGTCGGATACGCAGTATTTT. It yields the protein CATSDWGGSDTQYF.

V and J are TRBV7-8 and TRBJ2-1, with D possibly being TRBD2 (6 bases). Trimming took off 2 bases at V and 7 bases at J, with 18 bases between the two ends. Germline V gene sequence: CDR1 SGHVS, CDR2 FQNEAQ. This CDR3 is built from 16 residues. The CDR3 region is CASSLRSGRGGNEQFF. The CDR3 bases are TGTGCCAGCAGCTTAAGGAGCGGACGGGGAGGTAATGAGCAGTTCTTC.

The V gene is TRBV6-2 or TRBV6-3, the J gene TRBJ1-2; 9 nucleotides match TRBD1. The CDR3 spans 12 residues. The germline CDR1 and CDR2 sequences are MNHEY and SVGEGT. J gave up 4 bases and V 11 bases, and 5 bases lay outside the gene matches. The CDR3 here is CAAEDRGYGYTF. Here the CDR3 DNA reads TGTGCCGCCGAGGACAGGGGCTATGGCTACACCTTC.